The source of this TCR beta chain is a study of read filtering for tumor transcriptome and immune sequencing. Overall study findings and caveats: This fraction held mixed bone marrow immune cells after CD138-negative sorting.

At least ten counts were recorded for this clonotype. Its antigen remains unknown. Germline trimming cut 3 bases from V and 4 bases from J; bases unmatched to any gene: 5. This CDR3 is built from 15 residues. This library used roughly 0.4 ug RNA and molecular barcoded adaptors spanning alpha/delta and beta/gamma chains. TCRdb called the reads again in MiXCR, with one record for every CDR3 protein. The sample shows more than 70,000 distinct CDR3 sequences, roughly 21% of them seen only once. The chain combines TRBV12-3 or TRBV12-4 with TRBJ2-1; 8 bases map to TRBD2. This sequence originates from a donor aged 40 or over with multiple myeloma. The sample comprised a population of CD138-negative cells sorted from bone marrow. The chain's CDR3 is CASSFGRGDYNEQFF. The CDR3 bases are TGTGCCAGCAGTTTTGGGCGGGGGGATTACAATGAGCAGTTCTTC.